The source of this TCR beta chain is a study of tumor-infiltrating lymphocytes in primary liver carcinoma. Study results and caveats: Among top clones, only about 7-25% appeared in all five tumor regions.

The CDR3 has 14 amino acids. Germline V gives CDR1 SNHLY, CDR2 FYNNEI. Comments on this clonotype: Its antigen is undetermined. This could be a read error, since a much larger clone is one nucleotide away.

The source material, roughly 18-32 mg of unsorted bulk tissue, was used to co-extract RNA and DNA. Histology found more than 80% viable tumor cells per sample. Total RNA (roughly 530 ng) served as template for TCR beta cDNA synthesis primed by a constant-region primer. Construction of TCR beta libraries relied on three successive nested multiplex PCR rounds employing slightly modified ARM-PCR. Forward primers for TRBV1-TRBV30 and a C-beta reverse primer served the first two PCR rounds, at approximately 10 cycles each. MiXCR, applied by TCRdb to the multiplex PCR reads, yields one record per CDR3 protein. The data show 45,000 to 55,000 distinct CDR3 sequences, with 60% to 85% seen just once and less than 35% held by the top ten.

The sequencing sample was made of liver tumor tissue from sampling region 5. Subset indicated: tumor region T5, tumor centre. The chain joins TRBV2 to TRBJ1-4; TRBD1 aligns across 7 bases. The clonotype comes from a middle-aged man with primary liver carcinoma and hepatitis B virus infection. As DNA, the CDR3 is TGTGCCAGCAGGGGGACAGTGACTAATGAAAAACTGCTTTTT. Translation: CASRGTVTNEKLLF.